These 18 T cell receptor beta chains were sequenced from one sample in a study of shared clonotypes between healthy human individuals. This table comes from immunoSEQ multiplex PCR, and its TCRdb copy is limited to in-frame clones, with some not included. The profile shows some 1.5 million clones, roughly 96% of them singletons. Source material: naive CD4+ T cells sorted from blood. Specified subset: CD45RA+ positively selected. The source of these receptors is a man aged 30-40 years in good health.

DNA for the CDR3: TGTGCCAGCAGCTACCGGGACAGGGGTTACTACGAGCAGTACTTC. Its protein is CASSYRDRGYYEQYF. The rearrangement uses TRBV7-2 and TRBJ2-7, with 10 bases aligning to TRBD1. CDR3 length: 15 residues. CDR1 and CDR2 (germline): SGHTA, FQGNSA. The trim removed 4 bases at V and 3 bases at J, leaving 6 bases unmatched.

For the CDR3, the DNA is TGCAGCGTTGAAGGGAGCGGGAGAGTCCCCTACAATGAGCAGTTCTTC. Its protein is CSVEGSGRVPYNEQFF. V usage is TRBV29-1 and J usage is TRBJ2-1; TRBD2 matches 8 bases. V trimming: 1 base; J trimming: 2 bases; junction bases outside the gene matches: 7. Germline CDR1 is SQVTM and CDR2 is ANQGSEA. This CDR3 contains 16 residues.

The chain is built from TRBV25-1 and TRBJ2-7; D uncertain. Germline V lookup: CDR1 MGHDK, CDR2 SYGVNS. This CDR3 is built from 12 residues. The V and J ends lost 3 bases and 10 bases respectively, with 13 bases between them. CDR3 loop: CASSERSKEQYF. In DNA, the CDR3 is TGTGCCAGCAGTGAGCGATCAAAAGAACAGTACTTC.

The chain uses TRBV2 and TRBJ2-1; D is perhaps TRBD1 or TRBD2 (6 bases each). The germline gives CDR1 SNHLY, CDR2 FYNNEI. V was trimmed by 2 bases and J by 9 bases, leaving 17 bases between them. The CDR3 is made up of 15 amino acids. CDR3 sequence: CASSELGGQRGEQFF. The CDR3 nucleotides read TGTGCCAGCAGTGAATTGGGGGGCCAACGGGGTGAGCAGTTCTTC.

The V and J genes are TRBV9 and TRBJ2-1; D unclear. Germline V gene data show CDR1 as SGDLS and CDR2 as YYNGEE. V was trimmed by 3 bases and J by 9 bases, leaving 4 bases between them. This CDR3 is built from 10 residues. DNA of the CDR3: TGTGCCAGCAGCGGGACTGAGCAGTTCTTC. It specifies CASSGTEQFF.

The chain has TRBV29-1 and TRBJ2-7; no clear D. The germline CDR1 and CDR2 sequences are SQVTM and ANQGSEA. The CDR3 has 11 residues. Trimming stripped 4 bases from V and 6 bases from J, with 10 bases between. The CDR3 nucleotides are TGCAGCGTTGTTCTTTTGGGCGAGCAGTACTTC. It codes for CSVVLLGEQYF.

The chain carries TRBV5-1 and TRBJ2-1, with TRBD2 matching over 9 bases. The CDR3 covers 17 residues. The V gene's germline CDR1 is SGHRS and CDR2 YFSETQ. J lost 9 bases, V lost 0 bases, and 13 bases had no gene match. The CDR3 DNA reads TGCGCCAGCAGCTTGGCCCCTTGGCGGGAGGGCCTCGGTGAGCAGTTCTTC. This encodes CASSLAPWREGLGEQFF.

The chain joins TRBV19 to TRBJ2-1, with 13 bases fitting TRBD2. CDR1 is LNHDA and CDR2 is SQIVND in the germline V gene (reference sequence). CDR3 size: 15 residues. J gave up 9 bases and V 7 bases, and 9 bases lay outside the gene matches. The CDR3 loop reads CASTTWTSGSFEQFF. In nucleotides, the CDR3 is TGTGCCAGTACCACATGGACTAGCGGGAGTTTTGAGCAGTTCTTC.

The V gene is TRBV6-1, the J gene TRBJ2-5, with D hard to call. Germline values: CDR1 MNHNS, CDR2 SASEGT. V lost 1 base and J 6 bases, leaving 3 bases between the germline ends. CDR3 length equals 11 residues. CDR3 nucleotide sequence: TGTGCCAGCAGTGAAGTCAAGACCCAGTACTTC. This encodes CASSEVKTQYF.

The chain has TRBV7-8 and TRBJ2-7; 8 bases match TRBD1. After removal of 5 bases from V and 3 bases from J, the junction contained 6 bases not matched to a gene. The CDR3 loop spans 14 amino acids. Per the germline V gene, CDR1 is SGHVS and CDR2 is FQNEAQ. The CDR3 here is CASSPGTGYYEQYF. The CDR3 DNA sequence: TGTGCCAGCAGCCCTGGGACAGGTTACTACGAGCAGTACTTC.

V and J are TRBV10-1 and TRBJ2-2, with 7 positions matching TRBD2. The CDR3 sequence is 14 residues long. The ends lost 5 bases at V and 2 bases at J; junction bases unmatched: 2. Germline loops: CDR1 WNHNN, CDR2 SYGVQD (reference sequence). CDR3 in amino acids: CASSPGLNTGELFF. CDR3 DNA sequence: TGCGCCAGCAGTCCGGGACTAAACACCGGGGAGCTGTTTTTT.

The V call is TRBV19, the J call TRBJ2-6; the D call may be TRBD1 or TRBD2 (5 bases each). CDR3 length: 14 amino acids. Trimming removed 5 bases from V and 9 bases from J, with 14 bases in between. CDR1 LNHDA and CDR2 SQIVND come from the germline V gene (reference sequence). CDR3 sequence reads: CASSGTGPGNVLTF. The CDR3 coding sequence is TGTGCCAGTAGTGGGACCGGGCCGGGCAACGTCCTGACTTTC.

The J gene is TRBJ2-3, the V gene TRBV6-5, with D possibly called TRBD1 or TRBD2 (5 bases each). The CDR3 runs 13 residues. From germline, CDR1 is MNHEY and CDR2 SVGAGI. Trimming took 0 bases from V and 13 from J, leaving 14 bases between them. Written as DNA, the CDR3 is TGTGCCAGCAGTTACTCGTCCGGGACGAACAAGTATTTT. It translates to CASSYSSGTNKYF.

The V and J genes are TRBV7-8 and TRBJ2-7, with 15 bases identical to TRBD2. The CDR3 contains 16 residues. J gave up 6 bases and V 9 bases, and 12 bases lay outside the gene matches. The germline CDR1 and CDR2 sequences are SGHVS and FQNEAQ. The CDR3 DNA follows: TGTGCCAGTAGGACTAGCGGGAGGGCCAAGAAGGGCGAGCAGTACTTC. Its protein product is CASRTSGRAKKGEQYF.

The J gene is TRBJ2-2, the V gene TRBV10-1; D gene ambiguous. Trimming removed 0 bases at V and 0 bases at J, with 5 bases between. The germline V gene has CDR1 WNHNN and CDR2 SYGVQD (reference sequence). CDR3 size: 15 residues. The CDR3 here is CASSESLANTGELFF. As DNA, the CDR3 is TGCGCCAGCAGTGAGTCCCTTGCGAACACCGGGGAGCTGTTTTTT.

The V and J genes are TRBV28 and TRBJ2-7; 8 positions agree with TRBD2. Germline V CDR1 and CDR2: MDHEN, SYDVKM. The length of the CDR3 is 16 residues. The ends lost 5 bases at V and 3 bases at J; junction bases unmatched: 12. The CDR3 sequence is CASSTPDGGDFYEQYF. CDR3 DNA sequence: TGTGCCAGCAGTACCCCTGACGGGGGGGATTTCTACGAGCAGTACTTC.

The chain employs TRBV7-8 and TRBJ1-5, with a possible D match to TRBD1 (6 bases). CDR1 is SGHVS, CDR2 FQNEAQ, per germline. The V gene lost 2 bases and the J gene lost 6 bases, with 14 bases spanning the gap. CDR3 length: 15 residues. DNA of the CDR3: TGTGCCAGCAGCTTAACGCCGTACAGGGTTCAGCCCCAGCATTTT. It is translated as CASSLTPYRVQPQHF.

The chain uses TRBV2 and TRBJ2-5, with D hard to call. The CDR3 sequence is 13 residues long. V shed 4 bases and J shed 5 bases, with 11 bases lying between them. Germline CDR1 is SNHLY and CDR2 is FYNNEI. CDR3 region: CASSVGSLETQYF. CDR3 in DNA: TGTGCCAGCAGTGTTGGTAGTTTGGAGACCCAGTACTTC.